The 11 T cell receptor beta chains in this list originate from one sample, sequenced in a study of blood T cell repertoires in COVID-19. Generated by immunoSEQ multiplex PCR, the TCRdb table keeps only in-frame clones and is missing some. The sample includes some 51,000 clones, approximately 90% seen only once; the top ten take 2.5% to 3.5%. Sequenced material: peripheral blood. These receptor sequences come from a man aged 45-65 years with acute or convalescent COVID-19.

DNA of the CDR3: TGTGCCTGGAGTCGACTGACCTACAATGAGCAGTTCTTC. Protein sequence: CAWSRLTYNEQFF. The rearrangement joins TRBV30 to TRBJ2-1, with D hard to call. The CDR3 consists of 13 residues. The V and J ends lost 2 bases and 2 bases respectively, with 7 bases between them. Per germline, CDR1 GTSNPN and CDR2 SVGIG (reference sequence).

The rearrangement links TRBV7-9 to TRBJ1-1, with 8 bases fitting TRBD1. V lost 6 bases and J lost 5; bases outside the gene matches: 14. The CDR3 spans 16 residues. Germline assignment: CDR1 SEHNR and CDR2 FQNEAQ (reference sequence). Here the CDR3 reads CASSLRRTGYRTEAFF. The CDR3 nucleotides are TGTGCCAGCAGTTTGCGCAGGACAGGGTATCGGACTGAAGCTTTCTTT. Full variable domain (outside the CDR3, taken from reference TRBV7-9 and TRBJ1-1): DTGVSQNPRHKITKRGQNVTFRCDPISEHNRLYWYRQTLGQGPEFLTYFQNEAQLEKSRLLSDRFSAERPKGSFSTLEIQRTEQGDSAMYLCASSLRRTGYRTEAFFGQGTRLTVV.

The chain employs TRBV18 and TRBJ1-2; no definite D call. CDR1 and CDR2 (germline): KGHSH, LQKENI. The CDR3 consists of 15 residues. Trimming shortened V by 2 bases and J by 2 bases, and 12 bases separated the two germline ends. CDR3 bases: TGTGCCAGCTCACCAGGGCCAGGTACCAACTATGGCTACACCTTC. It specifies CASSPGPGTNYGYTF.

The rearrangement links TRBV5-1 to TRBJ1-2, with 7 nucleotides matching TRBD1. The V segment lost 1 base and the J segment 2 bases; nucleotides outside the gene matches: 5. The CDR3 is 15 amino acids. CDR1 is SGHRS, CDR2 YFSETQ, per germline. The CDR3 region is CASSLSQGENYGYTF. The CDR3 coding sequence is TGCGCCAGCAGCTTGAGTCAGGGGGAAAACTATGGCTACACCTTC.

This chain uses TRBV24-1 with TRBJ2-2; the D gene is possibly TRBD1 (5 bases). Between the trimmed V and J ends, which lost 3 bases and 4 bases, there was a span of 11 bases. This CDR3 region has 15 residues. From germline, CDR1 is KGHDR and CDR2 SFDVKD. DNA of the CDR3: TGTGCCACCAGTGATCCCCGTCAGGGCACCGGGGAGCTGTTTTTT. The encoded protein is CATSDPRQGTGELFF.

V usage is TRBV20-1 and J usage is TRBJ1-2, with 7 bases lining up with TRBD1. The CDR3 is 15 amino acids. Looked up from germline, CDR1 is DFQATT and CDR2 is SNEGSKA (reference sequence). The V gene end was trimmed by 3 bases and the J gene end by 0 bases; junction bases not matched to a gene: 7. CDR3: CSASQGDSPNYGYTF. CDR3 DNA: TGCAGTGCTAGTCAGGGGGACAGCCCTAACTATGGCTACACCTTC.

The genes are TRBV24-1 and TRBJ2-2, with D uncertain. Trimming removed 5 bases at V and 0 bases at J, with 6 bases between. The CDR3 loop spans 14 amino acids. The germline CDR1 and CDR2 sequences are KGHDR and SFDVKD. Here the CDR3 DNA reads TGTGCCACCAGTGTTAGATCGAACACCGGGGAGCTGTTTTTT. It translates to CATSVRSNTGELFF.

The chain combines TRBV30 with TRBJ1-6; 9 bases fit TRBD1. The germline V gene encodes CDR1 GTSNPN and CDR2 SVGIG (reference sequence). The CDR3 runs to 13 residues. V was clipped by 1 base and J by 9 bases; unmatched bases: 1. For the CDR3, the DNA is TGTGCCTGGAGTGCGACAGGGGGTTCACCCCTCCACTTT. This codes for CAWSATGGSPLHF.

V gene TRBV25-1 combines with J gene TRBJ1-2; 8 bases match TRBD1. This CDR3 comprises 15 residues. Germline loops: CDR1 MGHDK, CDR2 SYGVNS. The V and J ends lost 0 bases and 8 bases, in that order; junction bases with no gene match: 8. The chain's CDR3 is CASSEYGVRGQGYTF. CDR3 nucleotide sequence: TGTGCCAGCAGTGAATATGGAGTCAGGGGGCAAGGCTACACCTTC.

The V and J genes are TRBV6-5 and TRBJ1-6; 9 bases map to TRBD1. The CDR3 extends over 15 amino acids. Germline CDR1 and CDR2: MNHEY and SVGAGI. V gave up 4 bases and J gave up 7 bases; unmatched junction bases: 5. CDR3: CASSLQGAGNSPLHF. CDR3 coding DNA: TGTGCCAGCAGTTTACAGGGGGCTGGGAATTCACCCCTCCACTTT.

V gene TRBV12-5 combines with J gene TRBJ2-7; D may be TRBD2 (6 bases). The CDR3 has 14 residues. The ends were cut back, 5 bases at V and 4 bases at J, with 15 bases in the middle. The germline V gene has CDR1 LGHNT and CDR2 FRNRAP. The chain's CDR3 is CASGTEGRRYEQYF. CDR3 bases: TGTGCTAGTGGTACGGAGGGTAGGAGATACGAGCAGTACTTC.